The 2 T cell receptor beta chains in this list originate from one sample, sequenced in a study of T-cell memory formation after mild COVID-19. TCRdb analysed the 5' RACE reads with MiXCR anew, one entry per CDR3 protein. The data show about 190,000 distinct CDR3 sequences, around a fifth seen once. The source material was PBMCs or a T cell subset sorted from them (not recorded which). These receptors came from an adult woman who had mild COVID-19 (a few samples of this study predate the infection). Cell type and time point are not known.

The V call is TRBV9, the J call TRBJ2-7; D is possibly TRBD1 or TRBD2 (5 bases each). CDR3 length equals 13 residues. V was clipped by 2 bases and J by 3 bases, with 9 bases between them. In germline, CDR1 is SGDLS, CDR2 YYNGEE. The CDR3 spells CASSVWDGYEQYF. Here the CDR3 DNA reads TGTGCCAGCAGCGTTTGGGACGGCTACGAGCAGTACTTC. Using reference TRBV9 and TRBJ2-7 for the parts outside the CDR3, the full variable domain is DSGVTQTPKHLITATGQRVTLRCSPRSGDLSVYWYQQSLDQGLQFLIQYYNGEERAKGNILERFSAQQFPDLHSELNLSSLELGDSALYFCASSVWDGYEQYFGPGTRLTVT.

This rearrangement joins TRBV7-6 to TRBJ2-5; 7 positions agree with TRBD1. The CDR3 extends over 15 amino acids. The junction had 6 bases not matched to a gene; V was cut back by 0 bases and J by 5 bases. CDR1 and CDR2 (germline): SGHVS, FNYEAQ. In DNA, the CDR3 is TGTGCCAGCAGCTTAGCGGGGACAGTCAGGGAGACCCAGTACTTC. Translated: CASSLAGTVRETQYF.